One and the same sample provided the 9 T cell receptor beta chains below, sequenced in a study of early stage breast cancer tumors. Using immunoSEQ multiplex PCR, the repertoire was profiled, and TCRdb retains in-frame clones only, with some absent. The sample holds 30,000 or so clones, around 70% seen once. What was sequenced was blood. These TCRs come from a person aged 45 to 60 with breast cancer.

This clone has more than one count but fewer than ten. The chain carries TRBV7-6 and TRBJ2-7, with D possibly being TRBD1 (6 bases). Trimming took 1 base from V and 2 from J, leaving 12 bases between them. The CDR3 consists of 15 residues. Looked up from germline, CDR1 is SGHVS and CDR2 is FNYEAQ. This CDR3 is CASSLGAGVAYEQYF. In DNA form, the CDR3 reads TGTGCCAGCAGCTTAGGGGCAGGGGTGGCCTACGAGCAGTACTTC.

The CDR3 nucleotides are TGTGCCAGCAGCTTGGGGTTAGCGGGAGGAGGGGCCTCCTACAATGAGCAGTTCTTC. This sequence encodes CASSLGLAGGGASYNEQFF. The V gene is TRBV5-6, the J gene TRBJ2-1; 10 nucleotides match TRBD2. Germline CDR1 SGHDT, CDR2 YYEEEE. V trimming: 0 bases; J trimming: 0 bases; junction bases outside the gene matches: 9. CDR3 length: 19 amino acids.

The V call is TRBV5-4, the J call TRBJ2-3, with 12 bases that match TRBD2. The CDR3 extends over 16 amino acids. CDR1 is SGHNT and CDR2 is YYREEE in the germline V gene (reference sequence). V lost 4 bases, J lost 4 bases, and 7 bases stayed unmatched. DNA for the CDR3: TGTGCCAGCAGCCCTTCGACTAGCGGGAGACCAGATACGCAGTATTTT. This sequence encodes CASSPSTSGRPDTQYF.

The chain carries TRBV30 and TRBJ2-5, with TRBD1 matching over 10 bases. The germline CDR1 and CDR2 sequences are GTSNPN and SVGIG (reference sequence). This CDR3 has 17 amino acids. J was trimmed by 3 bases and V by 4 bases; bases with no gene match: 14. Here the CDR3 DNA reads TGTGCCTGGACGCTTGCGGGACAGGGGAGTTATAAAGAGACCCAGTACTTC. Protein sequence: CAWTLAGQGSYKETQYF.

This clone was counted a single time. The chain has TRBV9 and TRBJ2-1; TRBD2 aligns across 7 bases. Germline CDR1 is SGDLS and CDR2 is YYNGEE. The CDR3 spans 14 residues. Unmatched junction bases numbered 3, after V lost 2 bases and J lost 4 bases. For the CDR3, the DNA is TGTGCCAGCAGCGTTGGGGGGGGGTACAATGAGCAGTTCTTC. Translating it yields CASSVGGGYNEQFF.

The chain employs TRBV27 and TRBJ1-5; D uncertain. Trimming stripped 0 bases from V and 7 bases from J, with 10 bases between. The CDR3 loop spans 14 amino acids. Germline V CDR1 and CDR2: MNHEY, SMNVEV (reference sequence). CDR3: CASSLSQKLQPQHF. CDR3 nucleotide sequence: TGTGCCAGCAGTTTATCACAAAAGCTGCAGCCCCAGCATTTT.

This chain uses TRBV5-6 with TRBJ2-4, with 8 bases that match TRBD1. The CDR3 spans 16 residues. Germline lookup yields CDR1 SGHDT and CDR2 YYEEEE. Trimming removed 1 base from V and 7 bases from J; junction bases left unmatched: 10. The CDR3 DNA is TGTGCCAGCAGCTTGTGGCCAGGGGGCCCGGCGAACATTCAGTACTTC. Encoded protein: CASSLWPGGPANIQYF.

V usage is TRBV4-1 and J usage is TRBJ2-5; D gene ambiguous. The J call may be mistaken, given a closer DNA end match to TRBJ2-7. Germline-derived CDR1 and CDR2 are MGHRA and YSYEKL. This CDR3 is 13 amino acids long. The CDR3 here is CASSQVRGDEQYF. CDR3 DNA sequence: TGCGCCAGCAGCCAAGTAAGAGGTGACGAGCAGTACTTC.

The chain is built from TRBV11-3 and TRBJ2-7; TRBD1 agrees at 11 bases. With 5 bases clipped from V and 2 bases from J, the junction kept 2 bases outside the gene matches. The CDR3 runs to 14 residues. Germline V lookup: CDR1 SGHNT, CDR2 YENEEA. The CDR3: CASSQGQGAYEQYF. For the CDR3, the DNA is TGTGCCAGCAGCCAGGGACAGGGGGCCTACGAGCAGTACTTC.